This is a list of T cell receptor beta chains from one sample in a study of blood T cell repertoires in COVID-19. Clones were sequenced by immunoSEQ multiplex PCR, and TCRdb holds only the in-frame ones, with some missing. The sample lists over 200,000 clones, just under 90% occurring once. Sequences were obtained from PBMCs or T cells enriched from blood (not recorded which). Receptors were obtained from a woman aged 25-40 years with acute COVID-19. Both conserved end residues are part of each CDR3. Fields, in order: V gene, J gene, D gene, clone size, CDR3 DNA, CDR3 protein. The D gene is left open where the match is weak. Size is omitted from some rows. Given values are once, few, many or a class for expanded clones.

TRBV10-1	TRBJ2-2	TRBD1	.	TGCGCCAGCAGTTCAACAGGGGCGTCTGCCGGGGAGCTGTTTTTT	CASSSTGASAGELFF
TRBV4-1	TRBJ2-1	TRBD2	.	TGCGCCAGCAGCCAATACGTAATGGCCGCTAGCGGGGACAATGAGCAGTTCTTC	CASSQYVMAASGDNEQFF
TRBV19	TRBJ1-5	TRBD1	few	TGTGCCAGTAGTATCGGGGACAGGGTCCAGCCCCAGCATTTT	CASSIGDRVQPQHF
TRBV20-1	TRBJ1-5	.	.	TGCAGTGCTAGTTATCAGGGGTTCAATCAGCCCCAGCATTTT	CSASYQGFNQPQHF
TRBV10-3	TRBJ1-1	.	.	TGTGCCATCAGCGAAGACAAACCGAGGACAGCGAGTGAAGCTTTCTTT	CAISEDKPRTASEAFF
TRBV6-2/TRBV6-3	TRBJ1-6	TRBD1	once	TGTGCCAGCAGTTACTCCCCGGACAGGGGGAGCTCCTATAATTCACCCCTCCACTTT	CASSYSPDRGSSYNSPLHF
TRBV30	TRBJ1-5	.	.	TGTGCCTGGAGTGTGGGAGGGAACCAGCCCCAGCATTTT	CAWSVGGNQPQHF
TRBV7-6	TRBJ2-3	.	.	TGTGCCAGCAGCTTTGGTTCGGGTATGACAGATACGCAGTATTTT	CASSFGSGMTDTQYF
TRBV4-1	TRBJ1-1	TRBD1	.	TGCGCCAGCAGCCGGAGGTCAGGGGGGGAAGCTTTCTTT	CASSRRSGGEAFF
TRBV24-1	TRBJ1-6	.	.	TGTGCCACCAGTGATTTGTACAGGTGGGTTTCACCCCTCCACTTT	CATSDLYRWVSPLHF
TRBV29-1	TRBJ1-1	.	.	TGCAGCGTTGAGGGAGGAATGAACACTGAAGCTTTCTTT	CSVEGGMNTEAFF
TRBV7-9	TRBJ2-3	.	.	TGTGCCAGCAGCTTACGGCCCGGGTTTAGCACAGATACGCAGTATTTT	CASSLRPGFSTDTQYF
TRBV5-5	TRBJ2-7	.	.	TGTGCCAGCAGCAGCGGCTACGAGCAGTACTTC	CASSSGYEQYF
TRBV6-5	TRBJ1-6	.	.	TGTGCCAGCACTCGAACAGGCCCCTATAATTCACCCCTCCACTTT	CASTRTGPYNSPLHF
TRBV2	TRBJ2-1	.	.	TGTGCCAGCAGTCCTCGGAGTGAGCAGTTCTTC	CASSPRSEQFF